The clone carrying this TCR beta chain was observed at least ten times. The CDR3 has 13 residues. Germline V gene sequence: CDR1 LNHDA, CDR2 SQIVND (reference sequence). V lost 3 bases and J lost 3, with 6 bases in between. The data derive from a study of T cells in Graves' hyperthyroidism and ophthalmopathy. TCR beta CDR3 region amplification was performed from RNA transcripts. TCR CDR3 regions were first amplified by RT-PCR with HTBI primers. TCRdb processed the multiplex PCR reads anew with MiXCR; each CDR3 protein has one entry. The sample has about 540,000 distinct CDR3 sequences; more than 45% are singletons.

The receptor's source is a woman younger than 30 with Graves' hyperthyroidism. The V call is TRBV19, the J call TRBJ1-3; D is unclear. Sequencing used peripheral blood or thyroid tissue (not recorded which). The CDR3 loop reads CASSIRFGNTIYF. The CDR3 DNA follows: TGTGCCAGTAGTATTCGGTTTGGAAACACCATATATTTT. Variable domain in full (rest from reference TRBV19 and TRBJ1-3): DGGITQSPKYLFRKEGQNVTLSCEQNLNHDAMYWYRQDPGQGLRLIYYSQIVNDFQKGDIAEGYSVSREKKESFPLTVTSAQKNPTAFYLCASSIRFGNTIYFGEGSWLTVV.